This T cell receptor beta chain appears in the sequencing data of a study of regulatory T cells in long-lasting Graves disease. Study overall: New Graves' disease cases had less than 3 months of antithyroid drugs.

Sequencing libraries for TCR beta were prepared with iRepertoire HTBI primers and Arm-PCR of CDR3 regions. One entry per CDR3 protein results from TCRdb running MiXCR on the multiplex PCR reads. The repertoire holds a few hundred thousand distinct CDR3 sequences, with 15% to 20% as singletons. Trimming took off 3 bases at V and 1 base at J, with 12 bases between the two ends. Germline V gene data show CDR1 as MDHEN and CDR2 as SYDVKM. CDR3 size: 15 residues. The sample's time point: newly diagnosed GD, antithyroid drugs for less than 3 months. There was RNA extracted from PBMCs, and the TCR library was made from it. This clonotype was seen a few times. The same sample was also studied in work on T cells in Graves' hyperthyroidism and ophthalmopathy.

The specimen was peripheral blood mononuclear cells (PBMCs), collected at new diagnosis, from a patient treated with antithyroid drugs. This receptor was taken from a man aged 35 to 55 with Graves disease. The rearrangement uses TRBV28 and TRBJ2-5, with D maybe TRBD2 (5 bases). The CDR3 DNA reads as TGTGCCAGCAGTTTTAACGGGATCGGCCAAGAGACCCAGTACTTC. Protein sequence: CASSFNGIGQETQYF.